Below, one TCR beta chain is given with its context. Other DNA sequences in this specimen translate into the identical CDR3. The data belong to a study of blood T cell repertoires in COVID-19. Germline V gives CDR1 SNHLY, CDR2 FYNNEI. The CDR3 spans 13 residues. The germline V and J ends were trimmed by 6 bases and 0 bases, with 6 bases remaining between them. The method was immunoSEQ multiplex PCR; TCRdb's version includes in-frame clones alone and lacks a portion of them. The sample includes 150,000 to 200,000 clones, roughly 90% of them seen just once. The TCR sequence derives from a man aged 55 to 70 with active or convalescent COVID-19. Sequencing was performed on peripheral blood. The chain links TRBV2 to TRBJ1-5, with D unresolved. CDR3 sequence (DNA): TGTGCCAGCAGCGTGTATAGCAATCAGCCCCAGCATTTT. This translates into CASSVYSNQPQHF.